A selection of T cell receptor beta chains follows, all from one sample in a study of shared clonotypes between healthy human individuals. Profiling relied on immunoSEQ multiplex PCR, and the TCRdb table lists in-frame clones only, not all of them. The data hold roughly 680,000 clones, with roughly 72% observed a single time. The sample comprised memory CD4+ T cells sorted from blood. Receptors originate from a woman aged 25-40 years in good health. CDR3s include the opening cysteine and the closing phenylalanine or tryptophan. The D gene is left open where the match is weak. Not every row has a clone size; where given, it reads once, few, many or a size class.

D: -; V: TRBV5-5; size: -; J: TRBJ1-2; CDR3: CASSLDRIYGYTF; DNA: TGTGCCAGCAGCTTGGACAGGATTTATGGCTACACCTTC
D: TRBD1; V: TRBV4-2; size: -; J: TRBJ1-1; CDR3: CASSQSLLLDRVTEAFF; DNA: TGTGCCAGCAGCCAATCTCTCCTTTTAGACAGGGTTACTGAAGCTTTCTTT
D: -; V: TRBV5-1; size: -; J: TRBJ2-1; CDR3: CASSLQDPSYNEQFF; DNA: TGCGCCAGCAGCTTGCAGGACCCCTCCTACAATGAGCAGTTCTTC
D: TRBD2; V: TRBV6-5; size: -; J: TRBJ2-1; CDR3: CASSYGLAGVGEQFF; DNA: TGTGCCAGCAGTTACGGGCTAGCGGGAGTCGGTGAGCAGTTCTTC
D: TRBD1; V: TRBV7-6; size: -; J: TRBJ2-1; CDR3: CASSLSRQGNEQFF; DNA: TGTGCCAGCAGCTTATCCAGACAGGGCAATGAGCAGTTCTTC
D: -; V: TRBV19; size: few; J: TRBJ2-1; CDR3: CASSTYRGHNEQFF; DNA: TGTGCCAGTAGTACATATCGAGGGCACAATGAGCAGTTCTTC
D: -; V: TRBV21-1; size: -; J: TRBJ1-1; CDR3: CASSKLWENTEAFF; DNA: TGTGCCAGCAGCAAATTATGGGAGAACACTGAAGCTTTCTTT
D: -; V: TRBV19; size: few; J: TRBJ2-2; CDR3: CASRKRTQTLVGELFF; DNA: TGTGCCAGTAGGAAAAGGACACAAACCTTGGTTGGGGAGCTGTTTTTT
D: TRBD1; V: TRBV6-4; size: -; J: TRBJ2-5; CDR3: CASLGQVQETQYF; DNA: TGTGCCAGTTTGGGACAGGTCCAAGAGACCCAGTACTTC
D: TRBD2; V: TRBV6-1; size: once; J: TRBJ2-7; CDR3: CASSLREGLYEQYF; DNA: TGTGCCAGCAGCTTGCGGGAGGGCCTCTACGAGCAGTACTTC
D: -; V: TRBV19; size: -; J: TRBJ1-3; CDR3: CASLTTGNTIYF; DNA: TGTGCCAGCCTCACGACTGGAAACACCATATATTTT
D: -; V: TRBV5-4; size: -; J: TRBJ2-5; CDR3: CASSPSGAAQETQYF; DNA: TGTGCCAGCAGCCCCTCAGGGGCTGCCCAAGAGACCCAGTACTTC
D: -; V: TRBV21-1; size: -; J: TRBJ1-1; CDR3: CASSKTRKGANTEAFF; DNA: TGTGCCAGCAGCAAAACTCGGAAGGGGGCAAACACTGAAGCTTTCTTT
D: -; V: TRBV7-9; size: -; J: TRBJ1-4; CDR3: CASSPQALNEKLFF; DNA: TGTGCCAGCAGCCCACAAGCATTAAATGAAAAACTGTTTTTT
D: -; V: TRBV4-2; size: few; J: TRBJ1-1; CDR3: CASSRAGGNPNTEAFF; DNA: TGTGCCAGCAGCCGGGCGGGTGGGAACCCGAACACTGAAGCTTTCTTT